This T cell receptor (beta chain) comes out of a study of OX40 agonist ivuxolimab in advanced cancers. Study details: Patients were infused with ivuxolimab every 2 weeks at 0.01 to 10 mg/kg.

Assay used: immunoSEQ multiplex PCR; TCRdb lists only in-frame clones, some missing. This sample has about 53,000 clones; roughly 88% occur once, and the top ten carry 1.5%. Excluded were patients having autoimmune disease history or systemic immunosuppression. The germline gives CDR1 SGHAT, CDR2 FQNNGV. This CDR3 is built from 14 residues. Between the trimmed V and J ends, which lost 5 bases and 2 bases, there was a span of 13 bases. In its sample, this clone was seen once. The TCR comes from an adult with an advanced solid tumor such as melanoma, head and neck, liver or kidney cancer. This chain joins TRBV11-2 and TRBJ2-7; a possible D gene is TRBD1 (5 bases). Sample: CD4+ or CD8+ T cells sorted from blood, taken in a trial of the OX40 agonist ivuxolimab. The CDR3 sequence: CASSLTGKAYEQYF. The CDR3 coding sequence is TGTGCCAGCAGCCTCACAGGAAAGGCCTACGAGCAGTACTTC.